Detailed here is one TCR beta chain. This entry belongs to a study of blood T cell repertoires in COVID-19. At the level of the study: Acute-phase and convalescent COVID-19 samples originated in the United States, Italy and Spain. T cells, B-cell-depleted T cells, or PBMCs supplied cDNA or gDNA.

Produced via immunoSEQ multiplex PCR; TCRdb's table is partial and in-frame only. The repertoire includes fewer than 200,000 clones, roughly 84% of them detected once, and roughly 18% sits in the top ten. Trimming removed 8 bases from V and 7 bases from J; junction bases left unmatched: 7. Germline V gene data show CDR1 as SGHRS and CDR2 as YFSETQ. This CDR3 is 14 amino acids long. The genes are TRBV5-1 and TRBJ2-1, with TRBD2 matching 12 bases. The sample consisted of PBMCs or T cells enriched from blood (not recorded which). The sequence was obtained from a man in his 60s who had recovered from COVID-19. Here the CDR3 reads CASSRTSGNNEQFF. DNA for the CDR3: TGCGCCAGTTCGAGGACTAGCGGGAATAATGAGCAGTTCTTC. The complete variable domain, with remaining parts taken from reference TRBV5-1 and TRBJ2-1, reads KAGVTQTPRYLIKTRGQQVTLSCSPISGHRSVSWYQQTPGQGLQFLFEYFSETQRNKGNFPGRFSGRQFSNSRSEMNVSTLELGDSALYLCASSRTSGNNEQFFGPGTRLTVL.